Presented here are 11 T cell receptor beta chains from one specimen sequenced in a study of T cells in Graves' hyperthyroidism and ophthalmopathy. Amplification yielded TCR beta CDR3 regions, with RNA transcripts as the source. First-round RT-PCR targeting the TCR CDR3 was performed with the HTBI primer set. A single record per CDR3 protein comes from TCRdb applying MiXCR to the multiplex PCR reads. The sample has fewer than 800,000 distinct CDR3 sequences, 16% seen once. Material: blood. The receptors were sampled from a man between 18 and 35 years old with Graves' hyperthyroidism.

The V call is TRBV6-1, the J call TRBJ2-3; D is possibly TRBD1 (6 bases). In germline, CDR1 is MNHNS, CDR2 SASEGT. This CDR3 is 17 amino acids long. V was pared by 11 bases and J by 1 base, with 25 bases between. The CDR3 here is CAAPGVVVTSCTDTQYF. Written as DNA, the CDR3 is TGTGCCGCGCCAGGGGTAGTAGTTACAAGTTGCACAGATACGCAGTATTTT.

In the case of this clonotype: This may come from a read error, since a much larger clone is one base off. The chain is built from TRBV5-1 and TRBJ1-5, with 7 bases fitting TRBD1. CDR3 size: 14 residues. Trimming at V came to 4 bases and at J to 6 bases, leaving 7 bases not matched to a gene. Germline V gene data show CDR1 as SGHRS and CDR2 as YFSETQ. The CDR3 is CASSVEGAGQPQHF. CDR3 sequence (DNA): TGCGCCAGCAGCGTAGAGGGGGCCGGTCAGCCCCAGCATTTT.

The rearrangement uses TRBV20-1 and TRBJ2-7; 9 nucleotides line up with TRBD1. V trimming: 8 bases; J trimming: 4 bases; junction bases outside the gene matches: 9. The CDR3 is 13 residues long. Germline assignment: CDR1 DFQATT and CDR2 SNEGSKA (reference sequence). The CDR3 spells CSSLRTGAYEQYF. The DNA for the CDR3 is TGCAGTTCACTAAGGACAGGGGCGTACGAGCAGTACTTC.

The gene calls are TRBV5-1 and TRBJ2-1, with D unresolved. Trimming removed 3 bases at V and 0 bases at J, with 13 bases between. Germline CDR1 is SGHRS and CDR2 is YFSETQ. The CDR3 spans 16 residues. CDR3 sequence reads: CASSSRTLSSYNEQFF. In DNA, the CDR3 is TGCGCCAGCAGCTCTCGGACCCTCAGCTCCTACAATGAGCAGTTCTTC.

This clonotype has only a few counts. The V gene is TRBV28, the J gene TRBJ1-2; 7 nucleotides agree with TRBD1. Germline V lookup: CDR1 MDHEN, CDR2 SYDVKM. The CDR3 spans 15 residues. The V gene end was trimmed by 2 bases and the J gene end by 5 bases; junction bases not matched to a gene: 8. The CDR3 is CASSLGQEFLYGYTF. CDR3 DNA: TGTGCCAGCAGTTTAGGACAGGAGTTCCTTTATGGCTACACCTTC.

The chain recombines TRBV20-1 with TRBJ2-5, with D tentatively TRBD1 (7 bases). V was shortened by 4 bases and J by 5 bases, with 20 bases between the two germline ends. This CDR3 is 15 amino acids long. CDR1 is DFQATT, CDR2 SNEGSKA, per germline (reference sequence). CDR3 in amino acids: CSATRRDSTRETQYF. The DNA for the CDR3 is TGCAGTGCTACTAGGCGGGACAGCACCAGGGAGACCCAGTACTTC.

To note about this clonotype: Since a much larger clone is just one base distant, this may be a read error. V and J are TRBV30 and TRBJ2-1; perhaps TRBD2 as D (6 bases). Germline values: CDR1 GTSNPN, CDR2 SVGIG (reference sequence). The CDR3 has 15 residues. CDR3 region: CAWSRGAGSMGEQCF. In DNA form, the CDR3 reads TGTGCCTGGAGTCGCGGGGCAGGGAGTATGGGTGAGCAGTGCTTC.

This clonotype was counted only a few times. This chain joins TRBV5-5 and TRBJ2-7; D may match TRBD1 or TRBD2 (5 bases each). V was pared by 2 bases and J by 7 bases, with 16 bases between. Germline lookup yields CDR1 SGHKS and CDR2 YYEKEE (reference sequence). The CDR3 runs 14 residues. The CDR3 sequence is CASSFGTELGEQYF. CDR3 DNA sequence: TGTGCCAGCAGCTTCGGGACGGAGCTTGGGGAGCAGTACTTC. Filled out from reference TRBV5-5 and TRBJ2-7, the complete variable domain reads DAGVTQSPTHLIKTRGQQVTLRCSPISGHKSVSWYQQVLGQGPQFIFQYYEKEERGRGNFPDRFSARQFPNYSSELNVNALLLGDSALYLCASSFGTELGEQYFGPGTRLTVT.

The J gene is TRBJ2-1, the V gene TRBV2, with TRBD2 matching over 15 bases. CDR3 size: 18 residues. CDR1 and CDR2 (germline): SNHLY, FYNNEI. Germline trimming cut 4 bases from V and 0 bases from J; bases unmatched to any gene: 4. As DNA, the CDR3 is TGTGCCAGCAGTGGGACTAGCGGGAGGGCCCCCTCCTACAATGAGCAGTTCTTC. It yields the protein CASSGTSGRAPSYNEQFF.

This clonotype turned up a few times. V and J are TRBV29-1 and TRBJ2-3; D not resolved. V was cut by 4 bases and J by 6 bases, with 11 bases left in between. Germline-derived CDR1 and CDR2 are SQVTM and ANQGSEA. CDR3 size: 12 residues. This CDR3 is CSVGGSADTQYF. As DNA, the CDR3 is TGCAGCGTTGGAGGCTCGGCGGATACGCAGTATTTT.

This clonotype has just a few counts. The chain carries TRBV12-3 or TRBV12-4 and TRBJ1-2; D gene ambiguous. The CDR3 spans 13 residues. V gave up 2 bases and J gave up 8 bases, with 12 bases separating them. The CDR3 loop is CASSLSRGGGYTF. CDR3 in DNA: TGTGCCAGCAGTTTATCCCGGGGAGGAGGCTACACCTTC.